The next 13 T cell receptor beta chains were all read from a single sample in a study of T cell changes during pregnancy in multiple sclerosis. Sequencing used immunoSEQ multiplex PCR; TCRdb keeps in-frame clones, though not all of them. Of 40,000 or so clones listed, around 90% are singletons. Sequencing was performed on CD8+ T cells from peripheral blood mononuclear cells, taken in the first trimester of pregnancy. All receptors come from a female donor with multiple sclerosis, enrolled in a pregnancy study.

The chain combines TRBV30 with TRBJ2-7, with 9 bases lining up with TRBD1. The CDR3 loop spans 15 amino acids. CDR1 is GTSNPN and CDR2 is SVGIG in the germline V gene (reference sequence). J gave up 3 bases and V 2 bases, and 8 bases lay outside the gene matches. The CDR3 nucleotides are TGTGCCTGGAGTTACTTCCGGGACAGGGTCTACGAGCAGTACTTC. Translated, it gives CAWSYFRDRVYEQYF.

The gene calls are TRBV7-8 and TRBJ2-6; D is possibly TRBD2 (5 bases). Germline V lookup: CDR1 SGHVS, CDR2 FQNEAQ. The CDR3 sequence is 19 residues long. Trimming shortened V by 3 bases and J by 4 bases, and 22 bases separated the two germline ends. CDR3 protein: CASSFNSGVFSSGANVLTF. The CDR3 DNA reads as TGTGCCAGCAGCTTCAATTCCGGGGTATTCTCTTCCGGGGCCAACGTCCTGACTTTC. Drawing the rest from reference TRBV7-8 and TRBJ2-6, the complete variable domain is GAGVSQSPRYKVAKRGQDVALRCDPISGHVSLFWYQQALGQGPEFLTYFQNEAQLDKSGLPSDRFFAERPEGSVSTLKIQRTQQEDSAVYLCASSFNSGVFSSGANVLTFGAGSRLTVL.

The rearrangement links TRBV5-1 to TRBJ2-3; TRBD2 matches 10 bases. Germline loops: CDR1 SGHRS, CDR2 YFSETQ. After removal of 4 bases from V and 4 bases from J, the junction contained 9 bases not matched to a gene. The CDR3 totals 16 residues. The CDR3 region is CASSIEGTSDADTQYF. DNA of the CDR3: TGCGCCAGCAGCATTGAGGGGACTAGCGATGCAGATACGCAGTATTTT.

The chain is built from TRBV7-9 and TRBJ2-6; weak D call: TRBD1 (9 bases). Trimming removed 4 bases from V and 0 bases from J, with 19 bases in between. This CDR3 has 19 residues. Per the germline V gene, CDR1 is SEHNR and CDR2 is FQNEAQ (reference sequence). CDR3 protein: CASSYREGQGSSGANVLTF. CDR3 nucleotide sequence: TGTGCCAGCAGCTATCGGGAGGGACAGGGAAGCTCTGGGGCCAACGTCCTGACTTTC.

This clone turned up a few times. J is TRBJ1-5 and V is TRBV6-1; TRBD1 aligns across 10 bases. V trimming: 4 bases; J trimming: 6 bases; junction bases outside the gene matches: 3. Germline V gene data show CDR1 as MNHNS and CDR2 as SASEGT. This CDR3 comprises 14 residues. The CDR3 DNA follows: TGTGCCAGCAGTGCCGGACAGGGGGGTCAGCCCCAGCATTTT. This translates into CASSAGQGGQPQHF.

This rearrangement joins TRBV15 to TRBJ1-2, with a weak D call TRBD1 (5 bases). The V end lost 6 bases, the J end lost 2 bases, and 10 bases lay between the germline ends. Germline assignment: CDR1 LNHNV and CDR2 YYDKDF (reference sequence). The CDR3 runs 13 residues. The CDR3 DNA reads TGTGCCACCAGGGGGCGGGGGAACTATGGCTACACCTTC. As protein: CATRGRGNYGYTF. Combining the CDR3 with reference TRBV15 and TRBJ1-2 gives the whole variable domain DAMVIQNPRYQVTQFGKPVTLSCSQTLNHNVMYWYQQKSSQAPKLLFHYYDKDFNNEADTPDNFQSRRPNTSFCFLDIRSPGLGDTAMYLCATRGRGNYGYTFGSGTRLTVV.

The rearrangement uses TRBV5-4 and TRBJ1-2; 8 bases are shared with TRBD1. Per the germline V gene, CDR1 is SGHNT and CDR2 is YYREEE (reference sequence). This CDR3 has 15 amino acids. J gave up 2 bases and V 5 bases, and 8 bases lay outside the gene matches. The CDR3 DNA reads as TGTGCCAGCAGGGACACAGGGGGTGAGAACTATGGCTACACCTTC. Protein sequence: CASRDTGGENYGYTF.

The gene calls are TRBV6-5 and TRBJ1-2; a possible D gene is TRBD1 (5 bases). Deletions cut 0 bases from V and 8 bases from J, with 10 bases between. CDR3 length equals 13 residues. CDR1 and CDR2 from the germline V gene are MNHEY and SVGAGI. The CDR3 loop is CASSYSGTGGYTF. The CDR3 DNA follows: TGTGCCAGCAGTTACTCAGGGACTGGAGGCTACACCTTC.

This clone was observed a single time. V and J are TRBV6-5 and TRBJ2-1; possibly TRBD2 for D (5 bases). The length of the CDR3 is 14 residues. Trimming took 6 bases from V and 0 from J, leaving 9 bases between them. Per germline, CDR1 MNHEY and CDR2 SVGAGI. CDR3 DNA sequence: TGTGCCAGCAGCCGGGGTAGCTCCTACAATGAGCAGTTCTTC. As protein: CASSRGSSYNEQFF.

The chain employs TRBV7-9 and TRBJ1-1; D gene uncertain. CDR3 size: 13 residues. Per the germline V gene, CDR1 is SEHNR and CDR2 is FQNEAQ (reference sequence). Trimming took off 5 bases at V and 7 bases at J, with 14 bases between the two ends. CDR3 sequence: CASSNELDGEAFF. The CDR3 DNA reads as TGTGCCAGCAGCAACGAGCTCGATGGTGAAGCTTTCTTT.

This clone was counted only a few times. The rearrangement uses TRBV6-4 and TRBJ2-3; the D is unclear. Germline values: CDR1 MRHNA, CDR2 SNTAGT. The CDR3 covers 13 residues. V was shortened by 3 bases and J by 2 bases, with 6 bases between the two germline ends. This CDR3 reads CASSERSTDTQYF. CDR3 DNA sequence: TGTGCCAGCAGTGAGCGGTCCACAGATACGCAGTATTTT.

V usage is TRBV11-2 and J usage is TRBJ1-2; D is ambiguous. Germline lookup yields CDR1 SGHAT and CDR2 FQNNGV. The CDR3 is 14 amino acids. With 1 base removed from V and 8 bases from J, the gap between germline ends came to 14 bases. The CDR3 nucleotides read TGTGCCAGCAGCTTAGGAGGGAACACGAACGGCTACACCTTC. Translated, it gives CASSLGGNTNGYTF.

The chain combines TRBV19 with TRBJ2-1, with 9 bases aligning to TRBD2. Germline V lookup: CDR1 LNHDA, CDR2 SQIVND (reference sequence). This CDR3 comprises 14 residues. Losses at the gene ends were 5 bases for V and 4 bases for J; bases not matched to a gene: 3. The CDR3 reads CASSLAGQYNEQFF. DNA for the CDR3: TGTGCCAGTAGTCTAGCGGGACAATACAATGAGCAGTTCTTC.